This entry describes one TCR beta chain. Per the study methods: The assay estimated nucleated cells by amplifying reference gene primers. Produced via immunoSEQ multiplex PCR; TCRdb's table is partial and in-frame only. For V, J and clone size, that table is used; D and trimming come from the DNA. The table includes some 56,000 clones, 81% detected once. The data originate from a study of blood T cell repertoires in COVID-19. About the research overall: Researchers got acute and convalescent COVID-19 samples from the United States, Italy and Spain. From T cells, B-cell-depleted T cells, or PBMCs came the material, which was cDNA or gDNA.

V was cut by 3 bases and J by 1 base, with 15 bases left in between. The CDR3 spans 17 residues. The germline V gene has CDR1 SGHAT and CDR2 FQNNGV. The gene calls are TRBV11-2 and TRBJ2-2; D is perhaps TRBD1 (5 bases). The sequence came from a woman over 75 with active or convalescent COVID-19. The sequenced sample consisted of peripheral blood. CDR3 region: CASSFADSHLNTGELFF. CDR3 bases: TGTGCCAGCAGCTTCGCTGACAGCCACCTGAACACCGGGGAGCTGTTTTTT.